This passage covers 22 T cell receptor beta chains from one sample sequenced in a study of regulatory T cells in long-lasting Graves disease. Noted time point: persistent/refractory GD, antithyroid drugs over 5 years with positive TRAb. RNA isolated from PBMCs was used to make the TCR library. Arm-PCR of CDR3 regions and iRepertoire HTBI primers were the basis on which TCR beta libraries were built. MiXCR was run by TCRdb on the multiplex PCR reads, yielding one entry per CDR3 protein. The sample shows roughly 300,000 distinct CDR3 sequences, about 19% of them seen only once. Sequencing was performed on peripheral blood mononuclear cells (PBMCs), taken when the disease was refractory, from a patient treated with antithyroid drugs. Receptors were obtained from a female donor with Graves disease.

Of note for this clonotype: A much larger clone differs by one base, so this may be a read error. V and J are TRBV6-9 and TRBJ2-5, with 10 positions matching TRBD1. CDR3 length: 14 amino acids. CDR1 is MNHGY, CDR2 SVAAGI, per germline. The CDR3 region has the DNA TGTGCCAGCAGTTACGGGACAGGGGTTGAGACCCGGTACTTC. Protein product: CASSYGTGVETRYF.

J is TRBJ2-5 and V is TRBV7-8, with a tentative D call TRBD1 (5 bases). Trimming pared 5 bases from V and 5 bases from J, leaving 15 bases between. This CDR3 is 14 amino acids long. Per germline, CDR1 SGHVS and CDR2 FQNEAQ. CDR3 protein: CASSHSVQGETQYF. CDR3 nucleotides: TGTGCCAGCAGCCACTCGGTTCAGGGTGAGACCCAGTACTTC.

The rearrangement uses TRBV4-1 and TRBJ1-5, with D perhaps matching TRBD1 (6 bases). CDR1 is MGHRA, CDR2 YSYEKL, per germline. The V end was cut by 5 bases, the J end by 5 bases, with 10 bases between. There are 13 residues in the CDR3. Here the CDR3 DNA reads TGCGCCAGCAGCTACGACAGGTATCAGCCCCAGCATTTT. Residues: CASSYDRYQPQHF.

The rearrangement joins TRBV20-1 to TRBJ1-3; D unresolved. V was pared by 5 bases and J by 4 bases, with 12 bases between. Germline V lookup: CDR1 DFQATT, CDR2 SNEGSKA (reference sequence). The CDR3 has 13 residues. CDR3 nucleotides: TGCAGTGCTCCCGCAAGGACCGGAAACACCATATATTTT. It specifies CSAPARTGNTIYF.

A word on this clonotype: An end of the junction does not agree with germline; a read error may underlie this. The rearrangement links TRBV5-5 to TRBJ2-2; D may correspond to TRBD1 or TRBD2 (6 bases each). Looked up from germline, CDR1 is SGHKS and CDR2 is YYEKEE (reference sequence). The CDR3 runs 19 residues. DNA for the CDR3: TGTGCCAGCAGCTCCAGTCCCACGACAGGTCTTAGGGACACCGGGGGGCTGTTTTTT. Its translation: CASSSSPTTGLRDTGGLFF.

The chain combines TRBV28 with TRBJ2-1; D unresolved. The CDR3 is 11 residues long. V was trimmed by 5 bases and J by 7 bases, leaving 6 bases between them. CDR1 and CDR2 (germline): MDHEN, SYDVKM. This CDR3 is CASSTANEQFF. The CDR3 bases are TGTGCCAGCAGTACTGCAAATGAGCAGTTCTTC.

This clonotype was detected many times. This chain uses TRBV3-1 with TRBJ2-5, with D perhaps TRBD1 (6 bases). Trimming pared 0 bases from V and 1 base from J, leaving 12 bases between. The CDR3 is 16 residues long. Germline V gene sequence: CDR1 LGHDT, CDR2 YNNKEL (reference sequence). The CDR3 spells CASSQDLRRGQETQYF. In DNA form, the CDR3 reads TGTGCCAGCAGCCAAGATCTGCGCAGGGGCCAAGAGACCCAGTACTTC.

As regards this clonotype: A much larger clone lies one base from this, so it may be a read error. V and J are TRBV6-1 and TRBJ1-5; maybe TRBD1 (5 bases). CDR1 MNHNS and CDR2 SASEGT come from the germline V gene. The V end lost 6 bases, the J end lost 5 bases, and 5 bases lay between the germline ends. This CDR3 region has 11 residues. The CDR3 is CASRGDQPQHF. CDR3 nucleotides: TGTGCCAGCAGGGGGGATCAGCCCCAGCATTTT.

The chain recombines TRBV28 with TRBJ1-3; 7 nucleotides line up with TRBD1. The CDR3 covers 15 residues. With V trimmed by 2 bases and J by 2 bases, 3 bases remained unmatched. The germline gives CDR1 MDHEN, CDR2 SYDVKM. As DNA, the CDR3 is TGTGCCAGCAGTTTACCCACAGGGGCTGGAAACACCATATATTTT. It specifies CASSLPTGAGNTIYF.

In its sample, this clonotype was seen many times. The V call is TRBV30, the J call TRBJ1-2; possibly TRBD1 for D (5 bases). This CDR3 is 13 amino acids long. In germline, CDR1 is GTSNPN, CDR2 SVGIG (reference sequence). Trimming removed 8 bases from V and 2 bases from J, with 15 bases in between. In DNA, the CDR3 is TGTGCCCGTAACCAGGGATTGAACTATGGCTACACCTTC. Protein product: CARNQGLNYGYTF.

In its sample, this clonotype was seen a few times. The chain joins TRBV20-1 to TRBJ2-7; 9 bases map to TRBD1. V lost 0 bases to trimming and J lost 3 bases; unmatched junction nucleotides: 3. The CDR3 is 14 residues long. Per germline, CDR1 DFQATT and CDR2 SNEGSKA (reference sequence). CDR3 in DNA: TGCAGTGCTAGAGAGGGACAGGGCGTCTACGAGCAGTACTTC. Translation gives CSAREGQGVYEQYF.

The chain has TRBV11-2 and TRBJ2-7; 8 nucleotides match TRBD2. This CDR3 spans 14 amino acids. The ends lost 2 bases at V and 7 bases at J; junction bases unmatched: 7. Germline V gene data show CDR1 as SGHAT and CDR2 as FQNNGV. Here the CDR3 DNA reads TGTGCCAGCAGCTTAAGCGGGAGCGGCTATGAGCAGTACTTC. It encodes CASSLSGSGYEQYF.

This clonotype was observed a few times. The V and J genes are TRBV20-1 and TRBJ2-5; D possibly corresponds to TRBD2 (6 bases). There are 14 residues in the CDR3. Germline V gene sequence: CDR1 DFQATT, CDR2 SNEGSKA (reference sequence). Deletions cut 2 bases from V and 4 bases from J, with 14 bases between. This chain's CDR3 is CSARSWQEGETQYF. Written as DNA, the CDR3 is TGCAGTGCTAGAAGCTGGCAGGAGGGAGAGACCCAGTACTTC.

This clonotype was found a few times. The genes are TRBV12-5 and TRBJ1-5; 9 bases agree with TRBD1. This CDR3 is 15 amino acids long. Germline CDR1 and CDR2: LGHNT and FRNRAP. J gave up 2 bases and V 5 bases, and 4 bases lay outside the gene matches. CDR3 nucleotide sequence: TGTGCTAGTGGTAAGGGACAGGGAGGCAATCAGCCCCAGCATTTT. Translated: CASGKGQGGNQPQHF.

V and J are TRBV10-2 and TRBJ2-1; TRBD2 matches 8 bases. The CDR3 loop spans 15 amino acids. Trimming removed 0 bases from V and 5 bases from J; junction bases left unmatched: 3. Per germline, CDR1 WSHSY and CDR2 SAAADI. CDR3 sequence (DNA): TGCGCCAGCAGTGAGTCCAGCGGGGGTCACAATGAGCAGTTCTTC. This encodes CASSESSGGHNEQFF.

This clonotype was detected many times. This sequence joins TRBV28 and TRBJ2-7; 10 nucleotides match TRBD2. The CDR3 length is 17 residues. Germline V gives CDR1 MDHEN, CDR2 SYDVKM. Trimming cost V 2 bases and J 2 bases; bases outside gene matches: 9. CDR3: CASSLISPSGRAYEQYF. DNA of the CDR3: TGTGCCAGCAGTTTAATTTCCCCTAGCGGGAGAGCCTACGAGCAGTACTTC.

This clonotype was picked up a small number of times. The chain is built from TRBV7-8 and TRBJ1-1; no definite D call. The CDR3 covers 15 residues. Germline V gives CDR1 SGHVS, CDR2 FQNEAQ. V was trimmed by 5 bases and J by 2 bases, leaving 15 bases between them. The DNA of the CDR3 is TGTGCCAGCAGCCGATTGAGTACAGCCAACACTGAAGCTTTCTTT. This sequence encodes CASSRLSTANTEAFF.

V and J are TRBV20-1 and TRBJ2-3, with 12 bases that match TRBD2. CDR1 is DFQATT and CDR2 is SNEGSKA in the germline V gene (reference sequence). Trimming cost V 3 bases and J 0 bases; bases outside gene matches: 7. The CDR3 contains 17 residues. In DNA form, the CDR3 reads TGCAGTGCTAGTGAGGCTAGCGGGAGGGATAGCACAGATACGCAGTATTTT. It codes for CSASEASGRDSTDTQYF.

This clonotype was counted only a few times. This rearrangement joins TRBV15 to TRBJ1-2; TRBD1 matches 7 bases. The germline V gene has CDR1 LNHNV and CDR2 YYDKDF (reference sequence). The CDR3 spans 16 residues. V was clipped by 0 bases and J by 2 bases; unmatched bases: 6. The CDR3, as DNA: TGTGCCACCAGCAGAGATGCCCCACAGGGGAACTATGGCTACACCTTC. It codes for CATSRDAPQGNYGYTF. The complete variable domain, with remaining parts taken from reference TRBV15 and TRBJ1-2, reads DAMVIQNPRYQVTQFGKPVTLSCSQTLNHNVMYWYQQKSSQAPKLLFHYYDKDFNNEADTPDNFQSRRPNTSFCFLDIRSPGLGDTAMYLCATSRDAPQGNYGYTFGSGTRLTVV.

This clonotype was detected many times. The CDR3 here is CSVLGQVYGYTF. As DNA, the CDR3 is TGCAGCGTCTTGGGGCAGGTCTATGGCTACACCTTC. The gene calls are TRBV29-1 and TRBJ1-2; D might be TRBD1 (5 bases). Deletions cut 6 bases from V and 4 bases from J, with 12 bases between. This CDR3 has 12 residues. Germline CDR1 and CDR2: SQVTM and ANQGSEA.

This clonotype was found a few times. With a much larger clone just one base away, this may be a read error. The chain links TRBV6-1 to TRBJ1-2; 10 bases fit TRBD1. Per germline, CDR1 MNHNS and CDR2 SASEGT. The CDR3 is made up of 16 amino acids. V was clipped by 1 base and J by 9 bases; unmatched bases: 11. The CDR3 DNA is TGTGCCAGCAGTGAAGATCGACCGGGACAGGGGTATAGCTACACCTTC. It is translated as CASSEDRPGQGYSYTF.

The chain is built from TRBV30 and TRBJ2-1, with D tentatively TRBD1 (5 bases). The CDR3 spans 11 residues. Per germline, CDR1 GTSNPN and CDR2 SVGIG (reference sequence). CDR3 DNA: TGTAGCAGGGCGGATAAAAGTGAGCAGTTCTTC. Its translation: CSRADKSEQFF.